Below are 20 T cell receptor beta chains sequenced from a single sample in a study of PD-1 blockade in classical Hodgkin lymphoma. TCRdb's table, derived via immunoSEQ multiplex PCR, lists solely in-frame clones and lacks some. This repertoire shows around 6,100 clones, around 57% found once; its top ten account for roughly 15%. Autologous stem cell transplantation was followed by relapse in every patient, and brentuximab vedotin exposure varied. Magnetic depletion of non-target cells from thawed PBMCs yielded purified CD8+ T cells. The sample consisted of CD8+ T cells from blood, taken at baseline. The receptors were gathered from a human donor with classical Hodgkin lymphoma.

This chain joins TRBV5-6 and TRBJ2-1; TRBD1 matches at 12 bases. Germline V gene lookup returns CDR1 SGHDT and CDR2 YYEEEE. With V trimmed by 8 bases and J by 8 bases, 14 bases remained unmatched. The CDR3 is 16 residues long. Written as DNA, the CDR3 is TGTGCCAGTCGACTTGGAGGGACAGGGGGCATCGATGAGCAGTTCTTC. Its translation: CASRLGGTGGIDEQFF.

CDR3 sequence (DNA): TGTGCCAGCAGCATCGGAAGGGGCCACGAGCAGTACTTC. Its translation is CASSIGRGHEQYF. This rearrangement joins TRBV7-3 to TRBJ2-7, with a weak D call TRBD1 (5 bases). The CDR3 consists of 13 residues. V lost 5 bases to trimming and J lost 5 bases, with 13 bases between them. CDR1 SGHTA and CDR2 FQGTGA come from the germline V gene. The full variable domain, rest sourced from reference TRBV7-3 and TRBJ2-7, is GAGVSQTPSNKVTEKGKYVELRCDPISGHTALYWYRQSLGQGPEFLIYFQGTGAADDSGLPNDRFFAVRPEGSVSTLKIQRTERGDSAVYLCASSIGRGHEQYFGPGTRLTVT.

V usage is TRBV27 and J usage is TRBJ2-2; weak D call: TRBD1 (5 bases). This CDR3 has 13 amino acids. Trimming shortened V by 5 bases and J by 5 bases, and 9 bases separated the two germline ends. The germline V gene has CDR1 MNHEY and CDR2 SMNVEV (reference sequence). This CDR3 is CASSRGRTGELFF. CDR3 bases: TGTGCCAGCAGTAGGGGTCGGACCGGGGAGCTGTTTTTT.

The rearrangement links TRBV29-1 to TRBJ2-2; 9 nucleotides agree with TRBD1. The CDR3 runs to 12 residues. Losses at the gene ends were 6 bases for V and 8 bases for J; bases not matched to a gene: 4. Germline CDR1 is SQVTM and CDR2 is ANQGSEA. For the CDR3, the DNA is TGCAGCGTGGACAGGGGAACAGGGGAGCTGTTTTTT. As protein: CSVDRGTGELFF.

The J gene is TRBJ1-1, the V gene TRBV28, with a weak D call TRBD1 (6 bases). CDR1 is MDHEN, CDR2 SYDVKM, per germline. This CDR3 has 13 amino acids. The germline V and J ends were trimmed by 5 bases and 7 bases, with 14 bases remaining between them. The CDR3 region is CASSLGGALEAFF. The CDR3 bases are TGTGCCAGCAGTCTTGGGGGGGCCCTTGAAGCTTTCTTT.

The rearrangement uses TRBV7-9 and TRBJ2-2, with D unclear. Germline V CDR1 and CDR2: SEHNR, FQNEAQ (reference sequence). This CDR3 region has 15 residues. V lost 4 bases, J lost 0 bases, and 9 bases lay in between. This CDR3 reads CASSYYPANTGELFF. The CDR3 region has the DNA TGTGCCAGCAGCTACTACCCCGCGAACACCGGGGAGCTGTTTTTT.

The chain links TRBV29-1 to TRBJ2-7, with D tentatively TRBD2 (6 bases). The V and J ends lost 7 bases and 1 base respectively, with 11 bases between them. The CDR3 sequence is 12 residues long. Per germline, CDR1 SQVTM and CDR2 ANQGSEA. The CDR3 nucleotides read TGCAGCGCGAGGAGGGGTTCCTACGAGCAGTACTTC. This gives the protein CSARRGSYEQYF.

CDR3 sequence: CASSFGTSGRFEQYF. The CDR3 nucleotides are TGTGCCAGCAGCTTCGGGACTAGCGGGAGGTTTGAGCAGTACTTC. This rearrangement joins TRBV11-1 to TRBJ2-7, with 15 bases aligning to TRBD2. This CDR3 has 15 amino acids. The V and J ends lost 3 bases and 7 bases, in that order; junction bases with no gene match: 4. The germline gives CDR1 SGHAT, CDR2 FQDESV (reference sequence).

This chain joins TRBV9 and TRBJ2-2; unclear D gene. Looked up from germline, CDR1 is SGDLS and CDR2 is YYNGEE. V gave up 3 bases and J gave up 4 bases, with 10 bases separating them. The CDR3 totals 14 residues. The CDR3 reads CASSAETSTGELFF. CDR3 in DNA: TGTGCCAGCAGCGCAGAGACAAGCACCGGGGAGCTGTTTTTT.

This clone turned up a few times. The V gene is TRBV18, the J gene TRBJ1-1, with D maybe TRBD1 (5 bases). Germline CDR1 and CDR2: KGHSH and LQKENI. The V gene lost 3 bases and the J gene lost 6 bases, with 11 bases spanning the gap. The CDR3 totals 13 residues. The CDR3 here is CASSPSGTPEAFF. The CDR3 DNA reads TGTGCCAGCTCACCGTCCGGGACCCCTGAAGCTTTCTTT.

The chain carries TRBV6-6 and TRBJ2-7, with D possibly matching TRBD2 (6 bases). The V gene's germline CDR1 is MNHNY and CDR2 SVGAGI (reference sequence). V lost 1 base and J 3 bases, leaving 16 bases between the germline ends. The CDR3 contains 16 residues. The CDR3 DNA reads as TGTGCCAGCAGTTACTACCCCGGGGGAGAGAGCTACGAGCAGTACTTC. Residues: CASSYYPGGESYEQYF.

By frequency in the sample, this clone is medium-sized (0.01 to 0.1%). The genes are TRBV6-5 and TRBJ2-7; TRBD2 aligns across 8 bases. Per germline, CDR1 MNHEY and CDR2 SVGAGI. V lost 7 bases to trimming and J lost 7 bases; unmatched junction nucleotides: 12. The CDR3 loop spans 14 amino acids. The CDR3 DNA follows: TGTGCCAGCAACTCGGGACTAGGGGACCTGGAGCAGTACTTC. This encodes CASNSGLGDLEQYF.

This clone was counted between two and nine times. The rearrangement joins TRBV6-1 to TRBJ2-5, with D uncertain. Germline loops: CDR1 MNHNS, CDR2 SASEGT. The CDR3 is 15 amino acids. Trimming shortened V by 6 bases and J by 3 bases, and 17 bases separated the two germline ends. CDR3 sequence (DNA): TGTGCCAGCAGGCCTCAAGGAAGGGTAGAAGAGACCCAGTACTTC. Protein: CASRPQGRVEETQYF.

This clone is classed as medium-sized (0.01 to 0.1%). The genes are TRBV7-3 and TRBJ1-2; the match to TRBD1 covers 7 bases. CDR1 and CDR2 (germline): SGHTA, FQGTGA. Losses at the gene ends were 5 bases for V and 5 bases for J; bases not matched to a gene: 5. The CDR3 is 13 amino acids. This CDR3 is CASSEGQSYGYTF. The CDR3 DNA reads TGTGCCAGCAGCGAGGGACAGAGTTATGGCTACACCTTC.

In DNA form, the CDR3 reads TGTGCCACTAGGTGGGGATCGTACAATGAGCAGTTCTTC. Translation: CATRWGSYNEQFF. The gene calls are TRBV19 and TRBJ2-1, with D unclear. V lost 10 bases and J 4 bases, leaving 14 bases between the germline ends. CDR3 size: 13 residues. CDR1 and CDR2 from the germline V gene are LNHDA and SQIVND (reference sequence).

This chain links TRBV7-2 with TRBJ1-2; 9 bases match TRBD1. The junction had 8 bases not matched to a gene; V was cut back by 5 bases and J by 4 bases. This CDR3 has 15 residues. Germline-derived CDR1 and CDR2 are SGHTA and FQGNSA. This CDR3 is CASSPAGTGSYGYTF. The CDR3 coding sequence is TGTGCCAGCAGCCCAGCCGGGACAGGGAGCTATGGCTACACCTTC.

This clone was picked up one time. V and J are TRBV27 and TRBJ1-4; 7 bases fit TRBD1. Trimming took 1 base from V and 7 from J; bases not matched to a gene: 12. There are 17 residues in the CDR3. Germline V gene sequence: CDR1 MNHEY, CDR2 SMNVEV (reference sequence). CDR3 in amino acids: CASSLLARQGGSEKLFF. The CDR3 region has the DNA TGTGCCAGCAGTTTATTGGCTCGACAGGGAGGGAGTGAAAAACTGTTTTTT.

This clone turned up a few times. This rearrangement joins TRBV7-2 to TRBJ2-1, with 11 nucleotides matching TRBD1. Trimming removed 5 bases from V and 8 bases from J; junction bases left unmatched: 8. There are 15 residues in the CDR3. Germline V gene sequence: CDR1 SGHTA, CDR2 FQGNSA. CDR3 loop: CASSRTGGAIDEQFF. The CDR3 DNA reads as TGTGCCAGCAGCCGGACAGGGGGCGCCATCGATGAGCAGTTCTTC.

The V gene is TRBV4-2, the J gene TRBJ2-1; 8 nucleotides align to TRBD2. Germline assignment: CDR1 LGHNA and CDR2 YNFKEQ. There are 17 residues in the CDR3. After removal of 0 bases from V and 4 bases from J, the junction contained 8 bases not matched to a gene. For the CDR3, the DNA is TGTGCCAGCAGCCAAGAACCTGGCGCTAGCGGGTACAATGAGCAGTTCTTC. This codes for CASSQEPGASGYNEQFF.

This clone was detected once. The rearrangement links TRBV9 to TRBJ2-3; TRBD2 matches at 7 bases. The CDR3 is made up of 15 amino acids. Germline values: CDR1 SGDLS, CDR2 YYNGEE. V dropped 3 bases and J dropped 6; count of bases not matched to a gene: 10. The CDR3 spells CASSGRDYQFDTQYF. In DNA, the CDR3 is TGTGCCAGCAGCGGCCGGGACTACCAGTTTGATACGCAGTATTTT.